A single sample gave rise to the 28 T cell receptor beta chains below, sequenced in a study of blood T cell repertoires in COVID-19. The repertoire was sequenced with immunoSEQ multiplex PCR; TCRdb's copy has only in-frame clones and lacks some. Of some 160,000 clones in the sample, around 83% were seen once. Sequencing input: peripheral blood. The receptors were gathered from a human donor in a cohort sampled during active COVID-19.

This chain joins TRBV3-1 (or the pseudogene TRBV3-2) and TRBJ1-1; the D gene is possibly TRBD1 (5 bases). CDR1 and CDR2 from the germline V gene are LGHDT and YNNKEL (reference sequence). The CDR3 length is 13 residues. V gave up 4 bases and J gave up 3 bases, with 9 bases separating them. The CDR3 sequence is CASSRGGDTEAFF. The CDR3 coding sequence is TGTGCCAGCAGCCGGGGGGGTGACACTGAAGCTTTCTTT.

This CDR3 is CASSISKQETQYF. CDR3 DNA: TGTGCCAGTAGTATCTCTAAACAAGAGACCCAGTACTTC. V usage is TRBV19 and J usage is TRBJ2-5; D not certain. This CDR3 is 13 amino acids long. With 3 bases removed from V and 2 bases from J, the gap between germline ends came to 7 bases. Germline CDR1 and CDR2: LNHDA and SQIVND (reference sequence).

The rearrangement joins TRBV9 to TRBJ2-2; 7 nucleotides agree with TRBD1. CDR1 SGDLS and CDR2 YYNGEE come from the germline V gene. V lost 0 bases to trimming and J lost 4 bases; unmatched junction nucleotides: 6. This CDR3 is built from 16 residues. The DNA for the CDR3 is TGTGCCAGCAGCGTAGGTGACAGGGAGATCACCGGGGAGCTGTTTTTT. Translated, it gives CASSVGDREITGELFF. The full variable domain, completed using reference TRBV9 and TRBJ2-2, is DSGVTQTPKHLITATGQRVTLRCSPRSGDLSVYWYQQSLDQGLQFLIQYYNGEERAKGNILERFSAQQFPDLHSELNLSSLELGDSALYFCASSVGDREITGELFFGEGSRLTVL.

The chain joins TRBV7-8 to TRBJ1-5, with a possible D match to TRBD1 (5 bases). Trimming pared 5 bases from V and 3 bases from J, leaving 14 bases between. Per germline, CDR1 SGHVS and CDR2 FQNEAQ. The CDR3 loop spans 15 amino acids. The CDR3, as DNA: TGTGCCAGCAGCCGAATCGACAGAAACAATCAGCCCCAGCATTTT. Encoded protein: CASSRIDRNNQPQHF.

This clone was counted once. V and J are TRBV29-1 and TRBJ2-5; D not certain. The CDR3 runs 12 residues. CDR1 and CDR2 from the germline V gene are SQVTM and ANQGSEA. V was pared by 4 bases and J by 4 bases, with 10 bases between. The CDR3, as DNA: TGCAGCGTTGTTATGGTCAGAGAGACCCAGTACTTC. Translated, it gives CSVVMVRETQYF.

The chain recombines TRBV19 with TRBJ2-1; 8 bases agree with TRBD1. CDR3 length equals 16 residues. The junction had 10 bases not matched to a gene; V was cut back by 5 bases and J by 4 bases. Germline CDR1 and CDR2: LNHDA and SQIVND (reference sequence). CDR3 bases: TGTGCCAGTAGTCCCGAGGGGGACAGGAGATACAATGAGCAGTTCTTC. Its translation: CASSPEGDRRYNEQFF.

The rearrangement links TRBV6-5 to TRBJ1-4; 10 bases fit TRBD1. The CDR3 length is 14 residues. Germline CDR1 MNHEY, CDR2 SVGAGI. The V segment lost 6 bases and the J segment 7 bases; nucleotides outside the gene matches: 5. CDR3 coding DNA: TGTGCCAGCAGCACCGGGACAGGGGCTGAAAAACTGTTTTTT. Encoded protein: CASSTGTGAEKLFF.

The chain uses TRBV3-1 (or the pseudogene TRBV3-2) and TRBJ1-2; no clear D. The CDR3 extends over 16 amino acids. The V end was cut by 0 bases, the J end by 0 bases, with 11 bases between. CDR1 is LGHDT, CDR2 YNNKEL, per germline (reference sequence). The CDR3: CASSQELTGANYGYTF. The CDR3 DNA follows: TGTGCCAGCAGCCAAGAATTGACGGGAGCTAACTATGGCTACACCTTC.

The rearrangement uses TRBV6-6 and TRBJ2-5, with a possible D match to TRBD2 (6 bases). Trimming stripped 6 bases from V and 1 base from J, with 12 bases between. Germline V CDR1 and CDR2: MNHNY, SVGAGI (reference sequence). The CDR3 totals 14 residues. CDR3 loop: CASRDGTFQETQYF. The CDR3 DNA follows: TGTGCCAGCAGGGACGGGACTTTCCAAGAGACCCAGTACTTC.

The V and J genes are TRBV19 and TRBJ2-1; TRBD1 might be the D (5 bases). CDR3 length: 14 residues. Germline V gives CDR1 LNHDA, CDR2 SQIVND (reference sequence). Trimming left V 1 base short and J 3 bases short, with 7 bases between. CDR3 in DNA: TGTGCCAGTAGTATAGGAGACAGCTACAATGAGCAGTTCTTC. Encoded protein: CASSIGDSYNEQFF.

The V gene is TRBV27, the J gene TRBJ1-2; unclear D gene. Looked up from germline, CDR1 is MNHEY and CDR2 is SMNVEV (reference sequence). With 10 bases removed from V and 5 bases from J, the gap between germline ends came to 20 bases. This CDR3 has 14 residues. The CDR3 nucleotides are TGTGCCACCCTGGGAGGGATATTCCCTTATGGCTACACCTTC. Translation gives CATLGGIFPYGYTF.

The rearrangement uses TRBV6-4 and TRBJ2-3; 10 bases align to TRBD2. Per germline, CDR1 MRHNA and CDR2 SNTAGT. J lost 6 bases, V lost 4 bases, and 10 bases had no gene match. The CDR3 has 16 residues. CDR3 region: CASSGFQAGGPDTQYF. CDR3 nucleotide sequence: TGTGCCAGCAGTGGCTTCCAAGCGGGAGGGCCGGATACGCAGTATTTT.

The chain joins TRBV19 to TRBJ2-7, with D perhaps matching TRBD1 (5 bases). This CDR3 spans 15 amino acids. Germline V CDR1 and CDR2: LNHDA, SQIVND (reference sequence). The germline V and J ends were trimmed by 1 base and 0 bases, with 10 bases remaining between them. The CDR3 bases are TGTGCCAGTAGTATAGTCGCAGGGTTCTCCTACGAGCAGTACTTC. It encodes CASSIVAGFSYEQYF.

The chain is built from TRBV3-1 (or the pseudogene TRBV3-2) and TRBJ2-7, with unresolved D. Per germline, CDR1 LGHDT and CDR2 YNNKEL (reference sequence). CDR3 length: 14 amino acids. The V and J ends lost 7 bases and 0 bases respectively, with 13 bases between them. DNA for the CDR3: TGTGCCAGCACGCGAAAGTTGAGCTCCTACGAGCAGTACTTC. This encodes CASTRKLSSYEQYF.

This chain links TRBV24-1 with TRBJ1-2; possibly TRBD1 for D (6 bases). The CDR3 contains 15 residues. The germline V gene has CDR1 KGHDR and CDR2 SFDVKD. V was clipped by 0 bases and J by 8 bases, with 15 bases between them. CDR3 loop: CATSDLGPQGPGYTF. The DNA of the CDR3 is TGTGCCACCAGTGATTTGGGACCACAGGGCCCCGGCTACACCTTC.

This clone showed up just once. This CDR3 reads CASSQQGFRGNTIYF. In DNA, the CDR3 is TGTGCCAGCAGTCAGCAGGGGTTTCGCGGAAACACCATATATTTT. This chain uses TRBV6-2 or TRBV6-3 with TRBJ1-3, with a tentative D call TRBD1 (6 bases). The CDR3 sequence is 15 residues long. V lost 5 bases to trimming and J lost 4 bases, with 15 bases between them. Per the germline V gene, CDR1 is MNHEY and CDR2 is SVGEGT.

The chain links TRBV18 to TRBJ1-5; D ambiguous. V dropped 2 bases and J dropped 4 bases, with 6 bases sitting between them. The CDR3 runs 13 residues. Germline V gene lookup returns CDR1 KGHSH and CDR2 LQKENI. As DNA, the CDR3 is TGTGCCAGCTCACCAGGAGAGAATCAGCCCCAGCATTTT. It is translated as CASSPGENQPQHF. Combining the CDR3 with reference TRBV18 and TRBJ1-5 gives the whole variable domain NAGVMQNPRHLVRRRGQEARLRCSPMKGHSHVYWYRQLPEEGLKFMVYLQKENIIDESGMPKERFSAEFPKEGPSILRIQQVVRGDSAAYFCASSPGENQPQHFGDGTRLSIL.

This clone was observed a single time. The V and J genes are TRBV19 and TRBJ2-1; maybe TRBD2 (7 bases). Germline V CDR1 and CDR2: LNHDA, SQIVND (reference sequence). This CDR3 region has 15 residues. V lost 7 bases and J lost 7, with 20 bases in between. The CDR3 DNA reads TGTGCCAGTAAGAAAACCTCAGGGGAGGGGAATGAGCAGTTCTTC. It is translated as CASKKTSGEGNEQFF.

V and J are TRBV5-1 and TRBJ1-2; 9 bases align to TRBD1. Germline values: CDR1 SGHRS, CDR2 YFSETQ. This CDR3 contains 15 residues. Trimming removed 3 bases from V and 1 base from J; junction bases left unmatched: 4. The CDR3 DNA is TGCGCCAGCAGCTCGGGACAGGGCTTTAACTATGGCTACACCTTC. Protein product: CASSSGQGFNYGYTF.

The rearrangement joins TRBV18 to TRBJ2-7, with 8 nucleotides matching TRBD1. Germline values: CDR1 KGHSH, CDR2 LQKENI. The CDR3 spans 14 residues. V lost 6 bases and J lost 3; bases outside the gene matches: 7. The CDR3 nucleotides are TGTGCCAGCTCGCCCGACAGGGGAAGCTACGAGCAGTACTTC. Protein: CASSPDRGSYEQYF.

The rearrangement joins TRBV27 to TRBJ2-7; D might be TRBD2 (5 bases). Per germline, CDR1 MNHEY and CDR2 SMNVEV (reference sequence). The CDR3 runs to 15 residues. Deletions cut 7 bases from V and 0 bases from J, with 16 bases between. The CDR3: CASTRSGGSSYEQYF. The DNA for the CDR3 is TGTGCCAGCACCAGAAGCGGAGGAAGCTCCTACGAGCAGTACTTC.

The chain couples TRBV27 to TRBJ1-5; 7 bases map to TRBD1. Losses at the gene ends were 2 bases for V and 2 bases for J; bases not matched to a gene: 6. This CDR3 comprises 16 residues. The germline V gene has CDR1 MNHEY and CDR2 SMNVEV (reference sequence). Here the CDR3 DNA reads TGTGCCAGCAGTTTAAGGTACAGGGGCGGCAATCAGCCCCAGCATTTT. Translating it yields CASSLRYRGGNQPQHF.

The gene calls are TRBV5-6 and TRBJ1-1, with D perhaps matching TRBD1 (5 bases). Trimming stripped 2 bases from V and 5 bases from J, with 13 bases between. The CDR3 consists of 14 residues. CDR1 is SGHDT and CDR2 is YYEEEE in the germline V gene. The CDR3 sequence is CASSFMSGGTEAFF. The DNA of the CDR3 is TGTGCCAGCAGCTTTATGTCGGGGGGTACTGAAGCTTTCTTT. Full variable domain (rest looked up from reference TRBV5-6 and TRBJ1-1): DAGVTQSPTHLIKTRGQQVTLRCSPKSGHDTVSWYQQALGQGPQFIFQYYEEEERQRGNFPDRFSGHQFPNYSSELNVNALLLGDSALYLCASSFMSGGTEAFFGQGTRLTVV.

This clone was recorded a few times. The chain couples TRBV4-2 to TRBJ2-2; D is unclear. The CDR3 loop spans 16 amino acids. Trimming removed 1 base from V and 1 base from J, with 10 bases in between. CDR1 and CDR2 (germline): LGHNA, YNFKEQ. Written as DNA, the CDR3 is TGTGCCAGCAGCCAAGGGTCAAGACAGAACACCGGGGAGCTGTTTTTT. Its protein is CASSQGSRQNTGELFF.

This clone has only one observation. The chain couples TRBV3-1 (or the pseudogene TRBV3-2) to TRBJ2-3; TRBD2 matches at 10 bases. CDR1 and CDR2 from the germline V gene are LGHDT and YNNKEL (reference sequence). The V segment lost 3 bases and the J segment 4 bases; nucleotides outside the gene matches: 7. The CDR3 has 16 residues. In DNA form, the CDR3 reads TGTGCCAGCAGCCATCGTCAAGGACTAGCGGCAGATACGCAGTATTTT. This codes for CASSHRQGLAADTQYF.

The chain uses TRBV19 and TRBJ1-1, with D possibly being TRBD1 (6 bases). The CDR3 is made up of 13 amino acids. Germline V gene lookup returns CDR1 LNHDA and CDR2 SQIVND (reference sequence). V was clipped by 4 bases and J by 3 bases, with 9 bases between them. This CDR3 reads CASSRAGDTEAFF. The CDR3 DNA reads TGTGCCAGTAGTAGGGCAGGGGACACTGAAGCTTTCTTT.

The V and J genes are TRBV6-7 and TRBJ2-6; 9 bases are shared with TRBD1. TRBV6-7 is given ORF status, its function remaining uncertain. After removal of 0 bases from V and 0 bases from J, the junction contained 3 bases not matched to a gene. The length of the CDR3 is 18 residues. The chain's CDR3 is CASSYSRDRDSGANVLTF. The CDR3 nucleotides read TGTGCCAGCAGTTACTCTAGGGACAGGGACTCTGGGGCCAACGTCCTGACTTTC.

This chain links TRBV18 with TRBJ2-7; D is unresolved. Trimming took 1 base from V and 5 from J, leaving 6 bases between them. Per the germline V gene, CDR1 is KGHSH and CDR2 is LQKENI. CDR3 length equals 12 residues. The CDR3 sequence: CASSPRANEQYF. The CDR3 coding sequence is TGTGCCAGCTCACCACGGGCCAACGAGCAGTACTTC.